This T cell receptor beta chain emerged from a study of PD-L1 blockade in urothelial cancer. The repertoire was sequenced with immunoSEQ multiplex PCR; TCRdb's copy has only in-frame clones and lacks some. This table holds around 19,000 clones, about 90% found once. CDR3 length equals 15 residues. Trimming removed 2 bases at V and 2 bases at J, with 10 bases between. CDR1 and CDR2 from the germline V gene are MNHEY and SMNVEV (reference sequence). Study results and limitations: Durable benefit accompanied greater 3-week expansion of tumor-associated blood clones.

To note about this clone: Its target is unknown.

The specimen comprised PBMCs, sampled around atezolizumab (anti-PD-L1) treatment. The gene calls are TRBV27 and TRBJ1-5; a possible D gene is TRBD1 (5 bases). The clonotype was recovered from a man between 50 and 59 years old with urothelial cancer. CDR3 nucleotides: TGTGCCAGCAGTTTAAGGTGGGGGGGCAATCAGCCCCAGCATTTT. Encoded protein: CASSLRWGGNQPQHF.